The clone carrying this T cell receptor beta chain was seen a handful of times. This record belongs to a study of chemoradiotherapy in HPV16-positive cancers. Clones were sequenced by immunoSEQ multiplex PCR, and TCRdb holds only the in-frame ones, with some missing. The sample gives under 20,000 clones, about four fifths of which show up once; roughly 3.7% is in the top ten. Repeated repertoire sampling spanned the course of chemoradiotherapy. The CDR3 covers 13 residues. Germline values: CDR1 SEHNR, CDR2 FQNEAQ (reference sequence). V lost 4 bases, J lost 0 bases, and 6 bases lay in between. The TCR sequence derives from a human donor with HPV-associated anogenital cancer. The V gene is TRBV7-9, the J gene TRBJ1-1, with unresolved D. Sequences were derived from blood, sampled from a patient who underwent chemoradiotherapy. The CDR3 spells CASSSNMNTEAFF. The CDR3 DNA reads TGTGCCAGCAGCTCGAACATGAACACTGAAGCTTTCTTT.